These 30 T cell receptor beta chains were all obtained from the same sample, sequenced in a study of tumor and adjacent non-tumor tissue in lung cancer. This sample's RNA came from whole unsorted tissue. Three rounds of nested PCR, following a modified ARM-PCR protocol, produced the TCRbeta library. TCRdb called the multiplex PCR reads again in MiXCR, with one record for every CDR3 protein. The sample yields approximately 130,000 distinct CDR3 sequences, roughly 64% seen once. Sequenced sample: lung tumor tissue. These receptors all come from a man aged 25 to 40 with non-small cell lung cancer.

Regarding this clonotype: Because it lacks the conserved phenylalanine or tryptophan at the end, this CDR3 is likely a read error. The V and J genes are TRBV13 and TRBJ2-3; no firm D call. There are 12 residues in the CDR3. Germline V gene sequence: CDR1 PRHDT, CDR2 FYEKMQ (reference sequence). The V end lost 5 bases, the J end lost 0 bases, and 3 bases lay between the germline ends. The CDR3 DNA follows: TGTGCCAGCAGCCTTAGCACAGATACGCAGTATTAT. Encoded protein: CASSLSTDTQYY.

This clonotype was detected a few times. The CDR3 DNA follows: TGTGCCAGCAGCACCAAATCCGGGACCTGGCGGATGTTTTTT. Amino acids: CASSTKSGTWRMFF. This chain connects TRBV11-2 to TRBJ2-2; D might be TRBD1 or TRBD2, each matching 5 bases. V lost 5 bases and J 15 bases, leaving 22 bases between the germline ends. The CDR3 covers 14 residues. Per the germline V gene, CDR1 is SGHAT and CDR2 is FQNNGV.

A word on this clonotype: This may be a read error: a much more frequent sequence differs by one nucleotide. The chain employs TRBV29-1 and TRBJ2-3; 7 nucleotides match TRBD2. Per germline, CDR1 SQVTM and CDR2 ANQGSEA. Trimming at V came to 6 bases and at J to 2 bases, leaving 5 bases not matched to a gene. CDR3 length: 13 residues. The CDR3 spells CSVAGTNTDTQYF. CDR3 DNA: TGCAGCGTCGCCGGGACTAACACAGATACGCAGTATTTT.

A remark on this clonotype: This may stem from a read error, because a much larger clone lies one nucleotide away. CDR3 DNA sequence: TGTGCCAGCCGCTTGGTGATGGCTAGCGGGGGTGAGACCCAGTACTTC. This codes for CASRLVMASGGETQYF. The rearrangement uses TRBV5-5 and TRBJ2-5, with 10 bases matching TRBD2. In germline, CDR1 is SGHKS, CDR2 YYEKEE (reference sequence). The CDR3 spans 16 residues.

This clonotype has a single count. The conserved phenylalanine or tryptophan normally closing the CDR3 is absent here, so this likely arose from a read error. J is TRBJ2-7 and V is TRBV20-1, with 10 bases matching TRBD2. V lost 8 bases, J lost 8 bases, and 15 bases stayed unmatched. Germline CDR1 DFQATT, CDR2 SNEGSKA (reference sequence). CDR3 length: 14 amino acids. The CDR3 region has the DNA TGCAGTCCTAAAACAGCGGGGGGGCGGAACAAGCAGTACCTC. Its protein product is CSPKTAGGRNKQYL.

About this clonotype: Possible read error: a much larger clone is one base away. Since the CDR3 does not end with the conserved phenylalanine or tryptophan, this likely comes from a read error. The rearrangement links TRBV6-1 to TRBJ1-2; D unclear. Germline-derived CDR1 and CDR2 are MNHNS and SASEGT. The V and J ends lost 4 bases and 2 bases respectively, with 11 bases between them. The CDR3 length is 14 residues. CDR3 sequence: CASSGHVTNYGYTS. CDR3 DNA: TGTGCCAGCAGTGGACACGTAACCAACTATGGCTACACCTCC.

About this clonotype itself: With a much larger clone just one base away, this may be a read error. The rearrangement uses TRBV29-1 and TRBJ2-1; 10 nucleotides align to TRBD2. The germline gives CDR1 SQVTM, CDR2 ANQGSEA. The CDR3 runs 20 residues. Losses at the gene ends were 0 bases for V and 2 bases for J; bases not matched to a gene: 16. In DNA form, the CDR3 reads TGCAGCGTTGAAGATGTCCCCTTGGGACAAGCGGGAGGGGCCTACAATGAGCAGTTCTTC. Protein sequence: CSVEDVPLGQAGGAYNEQFF.

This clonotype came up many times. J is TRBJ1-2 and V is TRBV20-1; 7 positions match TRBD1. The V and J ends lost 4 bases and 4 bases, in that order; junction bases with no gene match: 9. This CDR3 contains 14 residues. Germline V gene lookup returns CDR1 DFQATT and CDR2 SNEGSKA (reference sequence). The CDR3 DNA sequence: TGCAGTGCTATTACCACACAGGGGATCTATGGCTACACCTTC. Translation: CSAITTQGIYGYTF.

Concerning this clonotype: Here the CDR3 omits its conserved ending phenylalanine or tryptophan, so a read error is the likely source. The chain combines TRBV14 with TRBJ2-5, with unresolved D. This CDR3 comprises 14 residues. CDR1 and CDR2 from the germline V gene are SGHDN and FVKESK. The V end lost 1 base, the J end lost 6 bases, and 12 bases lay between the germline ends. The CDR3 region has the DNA TGTGCCAGCAGCCAAGGATTGACCAGAAAGACCCAGTACCTC. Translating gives CASSQGLTRKTQYL.

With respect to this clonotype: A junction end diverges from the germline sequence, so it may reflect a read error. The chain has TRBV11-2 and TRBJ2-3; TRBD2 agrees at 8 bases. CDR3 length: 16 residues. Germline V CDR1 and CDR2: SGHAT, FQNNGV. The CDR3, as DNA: TGTGCCAGCAGTTTAGTTGTCAGGGCGGGGGGAGATACGCAGTATTTT. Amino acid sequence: CASSLVVRAGGDTQYF.

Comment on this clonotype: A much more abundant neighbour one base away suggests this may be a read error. The CDR3 DNA is TGTGCCAGCAGTCGGTCAGTCTACGAGCAGTACTTC. Translated: CASSRSVYEQYF. The J gene is TRBJ2-7, the V gene TRBV6-5; D not certain. This CDR3 comprises 12 residues. V shed 5 bases and J shed 3 bases, with 8 bases lying between them. CDR1 is MNHEY and CDR2 is SVGAGI in the germline V gene.

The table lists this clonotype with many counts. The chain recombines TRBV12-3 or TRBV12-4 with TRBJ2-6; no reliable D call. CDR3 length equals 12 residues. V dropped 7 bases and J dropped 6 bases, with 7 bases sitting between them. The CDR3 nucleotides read TGTGCCAGCACTCCATTGGCCAACGTCCTGACTTTC. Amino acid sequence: CASTPLANVLTF.

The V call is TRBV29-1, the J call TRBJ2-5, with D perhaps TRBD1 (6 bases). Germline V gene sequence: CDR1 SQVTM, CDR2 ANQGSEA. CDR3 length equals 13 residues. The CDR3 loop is CDVEGFGGPGQYF. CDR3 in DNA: TGCGACGTTGAGGGGTTTGGGGGCCCGGGTCAATACTTC.

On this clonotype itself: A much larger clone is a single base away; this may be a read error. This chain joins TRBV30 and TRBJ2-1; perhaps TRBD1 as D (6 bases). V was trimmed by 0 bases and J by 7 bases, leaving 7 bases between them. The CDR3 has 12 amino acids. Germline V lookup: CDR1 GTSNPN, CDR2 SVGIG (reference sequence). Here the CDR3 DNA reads TGTGCCTGGAGTGTAAGGGGGAATGAGCAGTTCTTC. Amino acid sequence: CAWSVRGNEQFF.

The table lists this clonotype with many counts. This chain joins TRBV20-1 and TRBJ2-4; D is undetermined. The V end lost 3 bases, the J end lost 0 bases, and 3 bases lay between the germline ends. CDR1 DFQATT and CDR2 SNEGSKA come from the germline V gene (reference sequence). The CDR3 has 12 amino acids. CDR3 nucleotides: TGCAGTGCTAGCACAGCCAAAAACATTCAGTACTTC. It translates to CSASTAKNIQYF.

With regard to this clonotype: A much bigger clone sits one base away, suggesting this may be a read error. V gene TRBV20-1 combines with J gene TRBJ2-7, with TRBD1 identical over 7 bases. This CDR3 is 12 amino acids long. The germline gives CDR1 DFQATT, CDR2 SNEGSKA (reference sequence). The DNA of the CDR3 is TGCTGTGCATCGACAGGGTTCTACGAGCAGTACTTC. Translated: CCASTGFYEQYF.

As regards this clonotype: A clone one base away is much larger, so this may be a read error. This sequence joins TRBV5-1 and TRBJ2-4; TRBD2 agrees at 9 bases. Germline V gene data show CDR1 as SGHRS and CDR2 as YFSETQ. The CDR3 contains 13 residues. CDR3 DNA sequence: TGCGCCAGCAACTTGGCGACTAGCGGCATTCAGTACTTC. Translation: CASNLATSGIQYF.

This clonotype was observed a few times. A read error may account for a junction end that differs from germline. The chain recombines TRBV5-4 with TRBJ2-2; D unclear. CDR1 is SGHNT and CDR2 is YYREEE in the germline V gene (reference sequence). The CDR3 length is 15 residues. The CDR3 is CTSSLVGSTTGELFF. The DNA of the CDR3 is TGTACCAGCAGCTTGGTGGGGTCCACCACCGGGGAGCTGTTTTTT. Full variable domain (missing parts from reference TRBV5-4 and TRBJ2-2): ETGVTQSPTHLIKTRGQQVTLRCSSQSGHNTVSWYQQALGQGPQFIFQYYREEENGRGNFPPRFSGLQFPNYSSELNVNALELDDSALYLCTSSLVGSTTGELFFGEGSRLTVL.

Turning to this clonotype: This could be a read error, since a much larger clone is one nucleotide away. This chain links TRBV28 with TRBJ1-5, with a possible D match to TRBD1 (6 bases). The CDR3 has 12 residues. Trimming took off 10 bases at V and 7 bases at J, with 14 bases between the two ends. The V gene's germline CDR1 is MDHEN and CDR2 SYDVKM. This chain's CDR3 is CAITGIKQPQHF. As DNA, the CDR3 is TGTGCCATCACAGGGATTAAACAGCCCCAGCATTTT.

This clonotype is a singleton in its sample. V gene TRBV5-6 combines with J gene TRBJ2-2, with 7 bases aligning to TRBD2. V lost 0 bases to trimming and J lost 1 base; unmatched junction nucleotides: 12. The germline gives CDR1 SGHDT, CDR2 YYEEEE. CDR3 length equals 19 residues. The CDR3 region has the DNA TGTGCCAGCAGCTTGGTTCCGGGGGGTTTTAGACTGAACACCGGGGAGCTGTTTTTT. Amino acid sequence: CASSLVPGGFRLNTGELFF. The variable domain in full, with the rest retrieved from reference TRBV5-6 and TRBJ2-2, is DAGVTQSPTHLIKTRGQQVTLRCSPKSGHDTVSWYQQALGQGPQFIFQYYEEEERQRGNFPDRFSGHQFPNYSSELNVNALLLGDSALYLCASSLVPGGFRLNTGELFFGEGSRLTVL.

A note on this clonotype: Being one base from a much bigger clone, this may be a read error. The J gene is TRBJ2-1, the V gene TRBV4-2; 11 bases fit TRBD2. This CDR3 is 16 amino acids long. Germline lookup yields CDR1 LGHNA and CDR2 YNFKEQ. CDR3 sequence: CVSSQEASGGYNEQFF. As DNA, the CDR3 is TGTGTCAGCAGCCAAGAGGCTAGCGGGGGGTACAATGAGCAGTTCTTC.

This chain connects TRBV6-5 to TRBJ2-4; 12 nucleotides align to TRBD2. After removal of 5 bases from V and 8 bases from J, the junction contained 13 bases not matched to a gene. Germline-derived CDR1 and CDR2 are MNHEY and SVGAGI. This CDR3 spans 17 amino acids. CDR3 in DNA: TGTGCCAGCAGTAGGCTCGGACTAGCGGGAATCGGGGACATTCAGTACTTC. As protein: CASSRLGLAGIGDIQYF.

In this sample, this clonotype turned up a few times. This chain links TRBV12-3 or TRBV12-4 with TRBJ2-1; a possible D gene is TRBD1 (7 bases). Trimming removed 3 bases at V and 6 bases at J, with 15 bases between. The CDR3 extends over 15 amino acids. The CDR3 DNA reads TGTGCCAGCAGTTTCAGGGGGACTGTTGGCAATGAGCAGTTCTTC. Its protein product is CASSFRGTVGNEQFF.

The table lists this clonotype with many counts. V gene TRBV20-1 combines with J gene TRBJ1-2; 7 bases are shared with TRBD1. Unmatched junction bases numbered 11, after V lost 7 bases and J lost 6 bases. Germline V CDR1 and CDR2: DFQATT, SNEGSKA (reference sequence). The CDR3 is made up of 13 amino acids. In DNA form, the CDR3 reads TGCAGTGTAAACGGAGGGGGCGCGGATGGCTACACCTTC. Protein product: CSVNGGGADGYTF.

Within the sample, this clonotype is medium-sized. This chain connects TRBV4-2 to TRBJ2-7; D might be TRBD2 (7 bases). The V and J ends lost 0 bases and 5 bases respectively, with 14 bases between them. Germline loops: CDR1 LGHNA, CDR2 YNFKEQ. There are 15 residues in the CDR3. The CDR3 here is CASSQEWKGGDEQYF. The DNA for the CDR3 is TGTGCCAGCAGCCAAGAGTGGAAGGGGGGGGACGAGCAGTACTTC.

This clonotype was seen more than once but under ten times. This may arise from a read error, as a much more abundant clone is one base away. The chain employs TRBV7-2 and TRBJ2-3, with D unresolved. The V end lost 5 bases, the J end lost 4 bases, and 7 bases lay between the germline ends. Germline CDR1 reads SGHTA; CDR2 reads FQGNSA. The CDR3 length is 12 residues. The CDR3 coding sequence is TGTGCCAGCAGCACCAACGCAGATACGCAGTATTTT. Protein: CASSTNADTQYF.

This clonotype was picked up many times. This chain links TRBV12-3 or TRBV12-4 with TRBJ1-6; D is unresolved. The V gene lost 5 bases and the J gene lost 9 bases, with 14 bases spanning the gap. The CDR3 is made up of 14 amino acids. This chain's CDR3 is CASSETEGGSPLHF. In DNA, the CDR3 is TGTGCCAGCAGTGAGACGGAGGGAGGTTCACCCCTCCACTTT.

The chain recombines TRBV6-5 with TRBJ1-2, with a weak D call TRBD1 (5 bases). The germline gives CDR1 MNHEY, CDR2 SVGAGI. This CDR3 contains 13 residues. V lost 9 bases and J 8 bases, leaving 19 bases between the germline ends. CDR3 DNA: TGTGCCAGTTATCGGGACGGCACGTTCGGCTACACCTTC. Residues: CASYRDGTFGYTF.

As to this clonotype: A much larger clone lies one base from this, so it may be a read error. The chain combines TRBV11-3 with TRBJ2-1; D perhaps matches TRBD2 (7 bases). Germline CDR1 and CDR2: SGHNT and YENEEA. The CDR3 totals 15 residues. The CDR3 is CASSLARGGGGELFF. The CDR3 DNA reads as TGTGCCAGCAGCTTAGCTAGGGGGGGCGGGGGCGAGCTGTTCTTC.

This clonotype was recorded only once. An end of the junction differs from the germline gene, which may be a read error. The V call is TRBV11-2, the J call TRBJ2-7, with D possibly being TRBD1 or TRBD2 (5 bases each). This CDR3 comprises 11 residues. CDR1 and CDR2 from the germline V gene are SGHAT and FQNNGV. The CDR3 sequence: CANNLVGEQYF. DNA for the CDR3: TGTGCCAACAACTTAGTAGGGGAGCAATACTTC. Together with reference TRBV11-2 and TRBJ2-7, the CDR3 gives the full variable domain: EAGVAQSPRYKIIEKRQSVAFWCNPISGHATLYWYQQILGQGPKLLIQFQNNGVVDDSQLPKDRFSAERLKGVDSTLKIQPAKLEDSAVYLCANNLVGEQYFGPGTRLTVT.